A single sample is the source of the 9 T cell receptor beta chains below, sequenced in a study of tissue T cells after allogeneic stem cell transplantation. Profiled with immunoSEQ multiplex PCR; TCRdb holds only in-frame clones, not every one. The sample consists of roughly 50,000 clones, approximately 70% of them appearing once. Specimen: sorted cells pooled from one or two spleens. The receptors derive from a pool of C57BL/6 mice in good health.

There are a few counts of this clone. The genes and germline here are from mouse. The CDR3 end is not reached by the read, which stops 1 residue before it; the germline J gene fills it in. The chain employs TRBV29 and TRBJ1-2; 10 bases agree with TRBD1. Germline values: CDR1 MSHET, CDR2 SYDVDS. Trimming removed 5 bases from V and 2 bases from J; junction bases left unmatched: 5. The CDR3 sequence is 15 residues long. CDR3 sequence: CASSPGQGWNSDYTF. Partial CDR3 DNA: TGTGCTAGCAGTCCGGGACAGGGGTGGAACTCCGACTACACC.

Turning to this clone: Genes and germline are mouse. The read ends 1 residue shy of where the CDR3 ends; the end is completed using the germline J gene. The V and J genes are TRBV2 and TRBJ2-7; D is unclear. Looked up from germline, CDR1 is LGHNA and CDR2 is YSYQKL. Trimming took off 4 bases at V and 4 bases at J, with 8 bases between the two ends. The CDR3 is 12 residues long. This CDR3 reads CASSRIEYEQYF. The part of the CDR3 DNA that was read is TGTGCCAGCAGCCGGATCGAATATGAACAGTAC.

This clone has just a few counts. Gene names denote mouse genes. Read sequence stops 1 residue before the CDR3 end, and the germline J gene provides the missing end. The same CDR3 can be traced to other DNA sequences in this sample. The chain joins TRBV13-2 to TRBJ2-1; TRBD1 matches 7 bases. The CDR3 has 15 residues. Germline V gene lookup returns CDR1 NNHNN and CDR2 SYGAGS (reference sequence). V lost 3 bases to trimming and J lost 3 bases; unmatched junction nucleotides: 6. The CDR3 loop reads CASGATGEGYAEQFF. The CDR3 bases that were read are TGTGCCAGCGGTGCCACAGGGGAGGGCTATGCTGAGCAGTTC.

About this clone: The gene symbols are mouse symbols. From the germline J gene comes the end of the CDR3, since the read stops 1 residue before it. The chain combines TRBV13-3 with TRBJ2-3; TRBD1 might be the D (5 bases). V was shortened by 1 base and J by 3 bases, with 9 bases between the two germline ends. Germline V gene data show CDR1 as NNHDY and CDR2 as SYVADS. This CDR3 comprises 14 residues. Incomplete CDR3 DNA: TGTGCCAGCAGTGATTGGGAGGGGGCAGAAACGCTGTAT. Translated: CASSDWEGAETLY. The whole CDR3 protein is CASSDWEGAETLYF.

Details on this clone: The genes are named according to mouse. From the germline J gene comes the end of the CDR3, since the read stops 1 residue before it. The chain has TRBV5 and TRBJ2-5; a possible D gene is TRBD1 (6 bases). This CDR3 has 13 amino acids. V shed 2 bases and J shed 3 bases, with 6 bases lying between them. Germline V gives CDR1 LGHNA, CDR2 YNLKQL (reference sequence). The part of the CDR3 DNA that was read is TGTGCCAGCAGCCAAACAGGGCAAGACACCCAGTAC. Translated: CASSQTGQDTQY. The entire CDR3 sequence reads CASSQTGQDTQYF.

Turning to this clone: Here the gene names and germline are mouse. The read ends 1 residue early relative to the CDR3; the germline J gene fills the gap. J is TRBJ1-1 and V is TRBV3; D gene unclear. Per the germline V gene, CDR1 is SNHLY and CDR2 is FYNGKV (reference sequence). Trimming pared 4 bases from V and 5 bases from J, leaving 5 bases between. CDR3 size: 11 residues. The CDR3: CASSSQTEVFF. CDR3 DNA, as far as it was read: TGTGCCAGCAGCTCTCAAACAGAAGTCTTC.

As for this clone: The gene names given are mouse names. The missing CDR3 end, 1 residue past where the read stops, is filled in from the germline J gene. This chain joins TRBV26 and TRBJ1-2, with D possibly TRBD1 on 6 matching bases. V lost 4 bases and J 3 bases, leaving 12 bases between the germline ends. In germline, CDR1 is KGHPV, CDR2 FQNQEV (reference sequence). CDR3 length: 14 amino acids. The CDR3 sequence is CASSPTGWDSDYTF. Partial CDR3 DNA: TGTGCCAGCAGTCCAACAGGGTGGGACTCCGACTACACC.

Only a few counts were recorded for this clone. Gene names follow the mouse nomenclature. The CDR3 bases that were read are TGTGCTAGCAGTAGACGGGACAGGGTACTCAACGAAAGATTATTT. The encoded protein is CASSRRDRVLNERLF. The whole CDR3 protein reads CASSRRDRVLNERLFF. The chain employs TRBV17 and TRBJ1-4, with 9 bases identical to TRBD1. The CDR3 is cut off 1 residue early in the read; its end comes from the germline J gene. The CDR3 runs 16 residues. The V gene's germline CDR1 is MNHDT and CDR2 YYDKIL. V lost 2 bases and J lost 4; bases outside the gene matches: 5.

This clone has more than one count but fewer than ten. Mouse gene names and germline throughout. The DNA ends 1 residue before the CDR3 does, and the rest of the CDR3 is filled in from the germline J gene. V gene TRBV17 combines with J gene TRBJ2-7; unclear D gene. The CDR3 runs 12 residues. V was clipped by 6 bases and J by 0 bases, with 6 bases between them. Per the germline V gene, CDR1 is MNHDT and CDR2 is YYDKIL. This CDR3 is CASSDNSYEQYF. The sequenced CDR3 bases are TGTGCTAGCAGCGACAACTCCTATGAACAGTAC.